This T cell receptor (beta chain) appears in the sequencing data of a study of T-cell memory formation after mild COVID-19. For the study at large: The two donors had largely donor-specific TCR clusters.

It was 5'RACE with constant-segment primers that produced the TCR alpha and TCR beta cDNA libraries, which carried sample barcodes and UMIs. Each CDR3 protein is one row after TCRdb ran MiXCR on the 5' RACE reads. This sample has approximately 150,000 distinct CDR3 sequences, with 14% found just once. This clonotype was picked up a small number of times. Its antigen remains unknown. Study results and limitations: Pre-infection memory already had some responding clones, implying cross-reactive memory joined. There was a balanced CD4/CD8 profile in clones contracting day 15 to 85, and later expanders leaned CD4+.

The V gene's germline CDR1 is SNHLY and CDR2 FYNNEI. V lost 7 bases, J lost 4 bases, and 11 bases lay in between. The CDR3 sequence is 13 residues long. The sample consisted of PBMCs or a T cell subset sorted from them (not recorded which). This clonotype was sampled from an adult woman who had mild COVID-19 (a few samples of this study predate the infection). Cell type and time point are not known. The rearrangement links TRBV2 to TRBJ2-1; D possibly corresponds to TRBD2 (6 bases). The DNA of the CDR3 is TGTGCCAGCAACCAGCGGGCTTACAATGAGCAGTTCTTC. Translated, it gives CASNQRAYNEQFF.